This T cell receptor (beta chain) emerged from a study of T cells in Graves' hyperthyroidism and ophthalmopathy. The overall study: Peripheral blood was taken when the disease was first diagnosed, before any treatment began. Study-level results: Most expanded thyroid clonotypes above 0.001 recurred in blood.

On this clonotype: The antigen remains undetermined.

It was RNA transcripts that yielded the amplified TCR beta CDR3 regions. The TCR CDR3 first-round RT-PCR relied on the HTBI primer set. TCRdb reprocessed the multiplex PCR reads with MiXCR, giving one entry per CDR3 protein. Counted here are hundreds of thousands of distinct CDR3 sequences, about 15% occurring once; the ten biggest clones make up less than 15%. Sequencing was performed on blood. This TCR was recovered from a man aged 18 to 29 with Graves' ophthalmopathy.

The CDR3 DNA reads TGTGCCAGCAGTAACAGGGGCCCCAACACCGGGGAGCTGTTTTTT. It yields the protein CASSNRGPNTGELFF. The chain recombines TRBV6-5 with TRBJ2-2; 7 bases map to TRBD1. CDR1 and CDR2 from the germline V gene are MNHEY and SVGAGI. Trimming cost V 5 bases and J 2 bases; bases outside gene matches: 5. The CDR3 length is 15 residues.